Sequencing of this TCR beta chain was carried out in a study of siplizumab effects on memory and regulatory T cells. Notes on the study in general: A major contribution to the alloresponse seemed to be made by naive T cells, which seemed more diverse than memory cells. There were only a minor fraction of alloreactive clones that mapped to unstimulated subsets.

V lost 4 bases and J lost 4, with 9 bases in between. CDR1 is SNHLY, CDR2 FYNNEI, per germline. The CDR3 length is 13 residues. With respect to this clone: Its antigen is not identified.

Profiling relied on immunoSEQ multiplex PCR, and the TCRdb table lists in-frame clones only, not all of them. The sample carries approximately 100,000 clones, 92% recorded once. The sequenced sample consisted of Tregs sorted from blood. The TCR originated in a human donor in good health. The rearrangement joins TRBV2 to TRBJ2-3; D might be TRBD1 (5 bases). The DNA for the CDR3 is TGTGCCAGCAGTGGGCAGGGCCCAGATACGCAGTATTTT. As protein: CASSGQGPDTQYF.